This T cell receptor beta chain was observed in a study of T cell repertoires in cytomegalovirus infection. Germline V gene sequence: CDR1 SEHNR, CDR2 FQNEAQ (reference sequence). V trimming: 3 bases; J trimming: 5 bases; junction bases outside the gene matches: 3. The CDR3 has 13 amino acids. One entry per CDR3 protein, called by TCRdb with MiXCR from the reads. This table holds approximately 89,000 distinct CDR3 sequences, roughly a quarter found once. There are a few counts of this clonotype. The target antigen is unknown. The origin of this receptor is a human donor in good health (CMV status not recorded). Some clones in this sample may be carry-over from other donors' samples. The rearrangement joins TRBV7-9 to TRBJ2-5, with 7 positions matching TRBD2. Material: CD8+ T cells from cultured PBMCs, obtained from culture after CMV antigen stimulation. Here the CDR3 reads CASSLSGGETQYF. CDR3 DNA: TGTGCCAGCAGCTTGTCGGGAGGCGAGACCCAGTACTTC.